These T cell receptor beta chains were read from a single sample in a study of immune evolution from preneoplasia to lung adenocarcinoma. Only in-frame clones appear in the TCRdb table, and some are missing; sequencing was by immunoSEQ multiplex PCR. The sample has over 9,000 clones; around 75% are singletons. The sample taken for sequencing was FFPE minimally invasive lung adenocarcinoma tissue. The receptors come from a donor aged 70 or over with lung adenocarcinoma. Both conserved end residues are part of each CDR3. A D gene is named only where the DNA matches it firmly. Rows give clone size only sometimes, using once, few, many, or a class for an expanded clone.

v_call: TRBV30; cdr3_length: 18; d_call: .; clone_size: .; j_call: TRBJ2-6; cdr3_aa: CAQMAPSSSSSGANVLTF; cdr3_nt: TGTGCCCAGATGGCTCCGTCCTCCTCTAGCTCTGGGGCCAACGTCCTGACTTTC
v_call: TRBV6-1; cdr3_length: 15; d_call: .; clone_size: .; j_call: TRBJ1-1; cdr3_aa: CASSESQAGPLEAFF; cdr3_nt: TGTGCCAGCAGTGAATCACAGGCTGGGCCTCTTGAAGCTTTCTTT
v_call: TRBV13; cdr3_length: 14; d_call: TRBD1; clone_size: .; j_call: TRBJ2-7; cdr3_aa: CASSPGQGLYEQYF; cdr3_nt: TGTGCCAGCAGCCCGGGACAGGGTCTCTACGAGCAGTACTTC
v_call: TRBV9; cdr3_length: 17; d_call: TRBD2; clone_size: .; j_call: TRBJ2-4; cdr3_aa: CASSPTSWSGLSNIQYF; cdr3_nt: TGTGCCAGCAGCCCGACTAGCTGGAGCGGTCTCTCAAACATTCAGTACTTC
v_call: TRBV7-8; cdr3_length: 15; d_call: TRBD1; clone_size: .; j_call: TRBJ1-1; cdr3_aa: CASSLVPTGGGLAFF; cdr3_nt: TGTGCCAGCAGCTTAGTACCGACAGGGGGCGGATTGGCTTTCTTT
v_call: TRBV7-9; cdr3_length: 12; d_call: .; clone_size: .; j_call: TRBJ2-3; cdr3_aa: CASSSPAHPQYF; cdr3_nt: TGTGCCAGCAGCTCACCCGCACACCCGCAGTATTTT
v_call: TRBV14; cdr3_length: 15; d_call: .; clone_size: once; j_call: TRBJ2-5; cdr3_aa: CASSQSRGRLETQYF; cdr3_nt: TGTGCCAGCAGCCAAAGCCGGGGGCGCTTGGAGACCCAGTACTTC
v_call: TRBV10-1; cdr3_length: 16; d_call: .; clone_size: .; j_call: TRBJ2-7; cdr3_aa: CASSDPSRDGSYEQYF; cdr3_nt: TGCGCCAGCAGTGACCCGTCCCGGGACGGATCCTACGAGCAGTACTTC
v_call: TRBV6-1; cdr3_length: 17; d_call: TRBD2; clone_size: .; j_call: TRBJ2-1; cdr3_aa: CASSEGGLAPSYNEQFF; cdr3_nt: TGTGCCAGCAGTGAAGGAGGACTAGCGCCTTCCTACAATGAGCAGTTCTTC
v_call: TRBV18; cdr3_length: 13; d_call: TRBD1; clone_size: .; j_call: TRBJ1-1; cdr3_aa: CASSLQGEAEAFF; cdr3_nt: TGTGCCAGCTCACTACAGGGGGAAGCTGAAGCTTTCTTT
v_call: TRBV20-1; cdr3_length: 11; d_call: .; clone_size: .; j_call: TRBJ2-3; cdr3_aa: CSARVVDTQYF; cdr3_nt: TGCAGTGCTAGAGTTGTAGATACGCAGTATTTT
v_call: TRBV10-3; cdr3_length: 15; d_call: .; clone_size: .; j_call: TRBJ2-7; cdr3_aa: CAISVLPGHGYEQYF; cdr3_nt: TGTGCCATCAGTGTGTTACCGGGACACGGATACGAGCAGTACTTC
v_call: TRBV6-1; cdr3_length: 13; d_call: .; clone_size: .; j_call: TRBJ1-2; cdr3_aa: CASSLDRNYGYTF; cdr3_nt: TGTGCCAGCAGCCTAGACAGGAACTATGGCTACACCTTC
v_call: TRBV18; cdr3_length: 16; d_call: TRBD1; clone_size: .; j_call: TRBJ1-5; cdr3_aa: CASSPPIDRGYQPQHF; cdr3_nt: TGTGCCAGCTCACCACCGATCGACAGGGGGTATCAGCCCCAGCATTTT